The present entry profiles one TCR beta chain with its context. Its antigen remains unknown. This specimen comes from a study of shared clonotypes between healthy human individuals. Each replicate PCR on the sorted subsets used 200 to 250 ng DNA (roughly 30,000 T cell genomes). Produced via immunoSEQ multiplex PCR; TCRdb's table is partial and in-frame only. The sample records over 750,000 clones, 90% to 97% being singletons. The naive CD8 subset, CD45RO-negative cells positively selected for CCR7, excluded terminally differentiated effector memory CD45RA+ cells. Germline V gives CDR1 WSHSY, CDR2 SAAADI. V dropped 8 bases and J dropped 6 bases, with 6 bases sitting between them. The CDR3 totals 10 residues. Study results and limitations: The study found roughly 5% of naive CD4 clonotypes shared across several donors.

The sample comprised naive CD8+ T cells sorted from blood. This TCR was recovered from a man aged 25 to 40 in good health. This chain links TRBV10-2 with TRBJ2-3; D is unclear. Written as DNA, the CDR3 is TGCGCCAGCGGAGTTGATACGCAGTATTTT. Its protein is CASGVDTQYF.